The 6 T cell receptor beta chains listed next were all sequenced from one sample in a study of CD8+ T cells in alopecia areata. Sample treatment: oral pan-JAK inhibitor, 5-10 mg twice daily. RNA was isolated and reverse transcribed to cDNA, the sequencing template. Sequencing was performed with immunoSEQ multiplex PCR; in TCRdb, only in-frame clones are kept and a portion is missing. The profile shows under 350,000 clones, 55% to 75% of them singletons. The input for sequencing was CD4+ T cells sorted from blood, taken at week 24, from a patient treated with tofacitinib. Receptors were obtained from a human donor with alopecia areata.

In DNA form, the CDR3 reads TGTGCCAGCAGACTGACCCCCCACGAGCAGTACTTC. It is translated as CASRLTPHEQYF. The V and J genes are TRBV28 and TRBJ2-7, with unresolved D. Per the germline V gene, CDR1 is MDHEN and CDR2 is SYDVKM. Trimming left V 6 bases short and J 5 bases short, with 11 bases between. The CDR3 extends over 12 amino acids.

The genes are TRBV27 and TRBJ1-5; D is undetermined. V was pared by 3 bases and J by 0 bases, with 3 bases between. In germline, CDR1 is MNHEY, CDR2 SMNVEV (reference sequence). The CDR3 is 13 residues long. This CDR3 reads CASSLFSNQPQHF. The CDR3 bases are TGTGCCAGCAGTTTGTTTAGCAATCAGCCCCAGCATTTT.

The chain combines TRBV9 with TRBJ2-3, with 12 bases lining up with TRBD2. The V gene's germline CDR1 is SGDLS and CDR2 YYNGEE. V dropped 0 bases and J dropped 9; count of bases not matched to a gene: 2. The CDR3 runs to 14 residues. The CDR3 DNA is TGTGCCAGCAGCGTAGAACTAGCGGGGGGCACGCAGTATTTT. Translating gives CASSVELAGGTQYF.

This clone was observed a few times. The chain links TRBV29-1 to TRBJ1-1; a weak D match, TRBD1 (6 bases). The germline CDR1 and CDR2 sequences are SQVTM and ANQGSEA. This CDR3 is 12 amino acids long. The germline V and J ends were trimmed by 5 bases and 1 base, with 8 bases remaining between them. In DNA, the CDR3 is TGCAGCGTTCTACAGGGGAACACTGAAGCTTTCTTT. This sequence encodes CSVLQGNTEAFF.

The gene calls are TRBV6-1 and TRBJ2-3; 8 bases are a match to TRBD2. Germline V gives CDR1 MNHNS, CDR2 SASEGT. The V gene end was trimmed by 0 bases and the J gene end by 4 bases; junction bases not matched to a gene: 6. There are 16 residues in the CDR3. CDR3 residues: CASSEALGGGSDTQYF. The CDR3 DNA follows: TGTGCCAGCAGTGAAGCGTTGGGCGGGGGGTCAGATACGCAGTATTTT.

J is TRBJ2-3 and V is TRBV30; 8 bases are shared with TRBD1. Germline V gives CDR1 GTSNPN, CDR2 SVGIG (reference sequence). The length of the CDR3 is 14 residues. V was pared by 5 bases and J by 3 bases, with 7 bases of the junction left unmatched. CDR3 sequence reads: CAWAGQGWTDTQYF. The CDR3 nucleotides read TGTGCCTGGGCTGGACAGGGTTGGACAGATACGCAGTATTTT. The variable domain in full, completed from reference TRBV30 and TRBJ2-3, reads SQTIHQWPATLVQPVGSPLSLECTVEGTSNPNLYWYRQAAGRGLQLLFYSVGIGQISSEVPQNLSASRPQDRQFILSSKKLLLSDSGFYLCAWAGQGWTDTQYFGPGTRLTVL.